Listed here are 26 T cell receptor beta chains from one sample, sequenced in a study of response to subunit inactivated influenza vaccine. MiXCR, applied by TCRdb to the RT-PCR reads, yields one record per CDR3 protein. The table has about 530,000 distinct CDR3 sequences, roughly 10% seen once. The sequencing here drew on PBMCs from blood, taken on the day of vaccination. The source is a man in his fifties or sixties who received an inactivated influenza vaccine.

CDR3 DNA sequence: TGTGCCAGCAGAGATACAACAGGCCTGAGCTCCTACGAGCAGTACTTC. It translates to CASRDTTGLSSYEQYF. The gene calls are TRBV2 and TRBJ2-7, with D tentatively TRBD1 (5 bases). The CDR3 totals 16 residues. Germline V lookup: CDR1 SNHLY, CDR2 FYNNEI. V lost 6 bases and J lost 0, with 18 bases in between.

As to this clonotype: Its ends do not fully match the called genes, so a read error is possible. The chain recombines TRBV20-1 with TRBJ1-4; D gene uncertain. Germline CDR1 DFQATT, CDR2 SNEGSKA (reference sequence). The CDR3 runs to 13 residues. In DNA, the CDR3 is TGCAGTGCTAGTGTTAAAGCCCGGCAAGGCAGCAATTTT. This encodes CSASVKARQGSNF.

This clonotype was seen ten or more times. The rearrangement uses TRBV11-2 and TRBJ2-7; D gene uncertain. The CDR3 is 16 residues long. V gave up 0 bases and J gave up 4 bases, with 16 bases separating them. Germline V gene lookup returns CDR1 SGHAT and CDR2 FQNNGV. In nucleotides, the CDR3 is TGTGCCAGCAGCTTAGATCACCCGCAACCTTCTTACGAGCAGTACTTC. Its protein product is CASSLDHPQPSYEQYF. Drawing the rest from reference TRBV11-2 and TRBJ2-7, the complete variable domain is EAGVAQSPRYKIIEKRQSVAFWCNPISGHATLYWYQQILGQGPKLLIQFQNNGVVDDSQLPKDRFSAERLKGVDSTLKIQPAKLEDSAVYLCASSLDHPQPSYEQYFGPGTRLTVT.

This clonotype has more than one count but fewer than ten. This chain joins TRBV3-1 and TRBJ1-1; the match to TRBD1 covers 7 bases. The J segment lost 5 bases and the V segment lost 1 base, leaving 4 bases of the junction unmatched. The CDR3 extends over 14 amino acids. Germline values: CDR1 LGHDT, CDR2 YNNKEL (reference sequence). As DNA, the CDR3 is TGTGCCAGCAGCCAAGCAGGGGGTAAGACTGAAGCTTTCTTT. This translates into CASSQAGGKTEAFF.

The chain uses TRBV9 and TRBJ2-7; TRBD2 agrees at 9 bases. Germline V lookup: CDR1 SGDLS, CDR2 YYNGEE. CDR3 length: 15 residues. The V and J ends lost 0 bases and 4 bases, in that order; junction bases with no gene match: 5. The CDR3 DNA is TGTGCCAGCAGCGTAGAACCGGGACTAGCTTACGAGCAGTACTTC. Translating it yields CASSVEPGLAYEQYF.

In this sample, this clonotype turned up a few times. The V call is TRBV7-6, the J call TRBJ2-1; D ambiguous. The CDR3 is 15 residues long. Germline CDR1 reads SGHVS; CDR2 reads FNYEAQ. Trimming cost V 0 bases and J 9 bases, with 15 bases left between them. The CDR3 DNA follows: TGTGCCAGCAGCTTAGCGGATTTTGTAGGCGGTGAGCAGTTCTTC. It specifies CASSLADFVGGEQFF. Drawing the rest from reference TRBV7-6 and TRBJ2-1, the complete variable domain is GAGVSQSPRYKVTKRGQDVALRCDPISGHVSLYWYRQALGQGPEFLTYFNYEAQQDKSGLPNDRFSAERPEGSISTLTIQRTEQRDSAMYRCASSLADFVGGEQFFGPGTRLTVL.

This clonotype was recorded a few times. The CDR3 sequence is CASSLDSGSGTEAFF. The CDR3, as DNA: TGTGCCAGCAGCTTGGATTCGGGGTCTGGCACTGAAGCTTTCTTT. The rearrangement joins TRBV5-5 to TRBJ1-1, with D unclear. The V gene lost 0 bases and the J gene lost 4 bases, with 13 bases spanning the gap. The CDR3 is 15 residues long. From germline, CDR1 is SGHKS and CDR2 YYEKEE (reference sequence).

This clonotype was seen a handful of times. V usage is TRBV4-2 and J usage is TRBJ2-2; no firm D call. Between the trimmed V and J ends, which lost 0 bases and 1 base, there was a span of 6 bases. Germline values: CDR1 LGHNA, CDR2 YNFKEQ. This CDR3 region has 15 residues. The CDR3 sequence is CASSQDRENTGELFF. The CDR3 nucleotides are TGTGCCAGCAGCCAAGATAGAGAGAACACCGGGGAGCTGTTTTTT.

In this sample, this clonotype turned up a few times. The V gene is TRBV20-1, the J gene TRBJ2-5; possibly TRBD2 for D (5 bases). The CDR3 totals 13 residues. The V end was cut by 2 bases, the J end by 4 bases, with 11 bases between. The germline V gene encodes CDR1 DFQATT and CDR2 SNEGSKA (reference sequence). Here the CDR3 DNA reads TGCAGTGCTAGATGGGGAGTCCGAGAGACCCAGTACTTC. It yields the protein CSARWGVRETQYF.

The rearrangement links TRBV28 to TRBJ2-1; D is perhaps TRBD2 (5 bases). The CDR3 is 11 residues long. Trimming cost V 10 bases and J 10 bases, with 14 bases left between them. Germline CDR1 and CDR2: MDHEN and SYDVKM. CDR3 protein: CATSRVGEQFF. CDR3 DNA sequence: TGTGCCACCTCGAGGGTCGGGGAGCAGTTCTTC.

In its sample, this clonotype was seen many times. V and J are TRBV4-1 and TRBJ2-2; a weak D match, TRBD2 (5 bases). The CDR3 length is 15 residues. Trimming took off 3 bases at V and 4 bases at J, with 12 bases between the two ends. CDR1 is MGHRA and CDR2 is YSYEKL in the germline V gene. The CDR3, as DNA: TGCGCCAGCAGCCAGCGACCACGGGGCACCGGGGAGCTGTTTTTT. It translates to CASSQRPRGTGELFF.

This clonotype was recorded at least ten times. CDR3 loop: CSAQLVDTQYF. The CDR3 DNA reads as TGCAGCGCACAGTTAGTAGATACGCAGTATTTT. The chain employs TRBV29-1 and TRBJ2-3; no reliable D call. CDR1 is SQVTM and CDR2 is ANQGSEA in the germline V gene. Trimming left V 7 bases short and J 5 bases short, with 10 bases between. This CDR3 region has 11 residues.

As to this clonotype: This may come from a read error, since a much larger clone is one base off. This sequence joins TRBV10-3 and TRBJ2-1, with unresolved D. Per the germline V gene, CDR1 is ENHRY and CDR2 is SYGVKD. The CDR3 is made up of 13 amino acids. The CDR3 here is CTISESNYNEQFF. The CDR3 DNA sequence: TGTACCATCAGTGAGTCTAATTACAATGAGCAGTTCTTC.

The chain has TRBV12-3 or TRBV12-4 and TRBJ2-1; tentative D call: TRBD2 (6 bases). With 6 bases removed from V and 3 bases from J, the gap between germline ends came to 18 bases. This CDR3 has 16 residues. CDR3 loop: CASRQSWGVGYNEQFF. In DNA, the CDR3 is TGTGCCAGCAGACAGAGTTGGGGGGTCGGCTACAATGAGCAGTTCTTC.

The chain joins TRBV25-1 to TRBJ2-2, with D perhaps assigned TRBD1 or TRBD2 (6 bases each). This CDR3 has 14 residues. Per the germline V gene, CDR1 is MGHDK and CDR2 is SYGVNS. Trimming took 8 bases from V and 7 from J, leaving 17 bases between them. In nucleotides, the CDR3 is TGTGCCAGCGGAAATCTCGGGGGCATCGGGGAGCTGTTTTTT. This sequence encodes CASGNLGGIGELFF.

This clonotype was seen a handful of times. The V and J genes are TRBV24-1 and TRBJ2-3, with D possibly matching TRBD2 (5 bases). The CDR3 runs 17 residues. Germline assignment: CDR1 KGHDR and CDR2 SFDVKD. V was pared by 5 bases and J by 1 base, with 18 bases between. CDR3 nucleotides: TGTGCCACCAGTGCCCTATCTACGGGGTCGGGCACAGATACGCAGTATTTT. Its translation is CATSALSTGSGTDTQYF.

This clonotype was detected many times. The chain uses TRBV12-3 or TRBV12-4 and TRBJ2-1, with unresolved D. Between the trimmed V and J ends, which lost 3 bases and 4 bases, there was a span of 4 bases. The CDR3 is made up of 12 amino acids. The CDR3 DNA reads as TGTGCCAGCAGTTTCGCGTACAATGAGCAGTTCTTC. Translated, it gives CASSFAYNEQFF.

The genes are TRBV30 and TRBJ2-1; D gene ambiguous. The CDR3 loop spans 15 amino acids. V was pared by 2 bases and J by 2 bases, with 13 bases between. Germline values: CDR1 GTSNPN, CDR2 SVGIG (reference sequence). DNA for the CDR3: TGTGCCTGGAGTATCACGGGCAGCACCTACAATGAGCAGTTCTTC. Translation gives CAWSITGSTYNEQFF.

This clonotype has at least ten counts. The chain couples TRBV9 to TRBJ2-3; D is undetermined. Per germline, CDR1 SGDLS and CDR2 YYNGEE. Trimming stripped 0 bases from V and 6 bases from J, with 5 bases between. The CDR3 spans 12 residues. The DNA for the CDR3 is TGTGCCAGCAGCGTAGTAGGGGATACGCAGTATTTT. Its protein is CASSVVGDTQYF. The full variable domain, with the rest looked up from reference TRBV9 and TRBJ2-3, is DSGVTQTPKHLITATGQRVTLRCSPRSGDLSVYWYQQSLDQGLQFLIQYYNGEERAKGNILERFSAQQFPDLHSELNLSSLELGDSALYFCASSVVGDTQYFGPGTRLTVL.

The chain uses TRBV6-5 and TRBJ2-1, with D perhaps matching TRBD2 (6 bases). Trimming took off 5 bases at V and 9 bases at J, with 20 bases between the two ends. The CDR3 is 15 residues long. The V gene's germline CDR1 is MNHEY and CDR2 SVGAGI. The CDR3 here is CASSLTRGGRSEQFF. DNA of the CDR3: TGTGCCAGCAGTCTTACTCGGGGAGGCAGGAGTGAGCAGTTCTTC.

The chain employs TRBV7-2 and TRBJ2-3, with D tentatively TRBD2 (6 bases). The CDR3 length is 15 residues. Germline CDR1 SGHTA, CDR2 FQGNSA. With 5 bases removed from V and 2 bases from J, the gap between germline ends came to 14 bases. CDR3 sequence: CASSASGSPTDTQYF. In DNA, the CDR3 is TGTGCCAGCAGCGCGAGCGGGTCACCCACAGATACGCAGTATTTT.

The CDR3 DNA is TGTGCCAGCAGTTACTCGACCGGGGGGGCAGAGACCCAGTACTTC. It specifies CASSYSTGGAETQYF. The chain joins TRBV6-5 to TRBJ2-5, with TRBD2 matching 8 bases. This CDR3 region has 15 residues. Germline-derived CDR1 and CDR2 are MNHEY and SVGAGI. The junction had 4 bases not matched to a gene; V was cut back by 0 bases and J by 4 bases.

The V and J genes are TRBV4-3 and TRBJ2-3, with no clear D. CDR3 size: 16 residues. The V end lost 1 base, the J end lost 0 bases, and 11 bases lay between the germline ends. Germline values: CDR1 LGHNA, CDR2 YSLEER. This chain's CDR3 is CASSQGPADSTDTQYF. In nucleotides, the CDR3 is TGCGCCAGCAGCCAAGGACCCGCAGATAGCACAGATACGCAGTATTTT.

This clonotype has only a few counts. The rearrangement links TRBV14 to TRBJ2-5, with D possibly being TRBD2 (5 bases). CDR3 size: 13 residues. The germline V and J ends were trimmed by 3 bases and 5 bases, with 10 bases remaining between them. CDR1 is SGHDN, CDR2 FVKESK, per germline. CDR3 residues: CASSHTTRETQYF. DNA of the CDR3: TGTGCCAGCAGCCATACAACTAGGGAGACCCAGTACTTC. Using reference TRBV14 and TRBJ2-5 for the parts outside the CDR3, the full variable domain is EAGVTQFPSHSVIEKGQTVTLRCDPISGHDNLYWYRRVMGKEIKFLLHFVKESKQDESGMPNNRFLAERTGGTYSTLKVQPAELEDSGVYFCASSHTTRETQYFGPGTRLLVL.

This clonotype was recorded a few times. V gene TRBV5-6 combines with J gene TRBJ2-3; a possible D gene is TRBD2 (5 bases). Trimming pared 0 bases from V and 8 bases from J, leaving 13 bases between. The germline CDR1 and CDR2 sequences are SGHDT and YYEEEE. The CDR3 runs to 14 residues. The CDR3, as DNA: TGTGCCAGCAGCTTGGCGCGGGCAATGGGTACGCAGTATTTT. Protein sequence: CASSLARAMGTQYF.

The chain joins TRBV6-5 to TRBJ2-1; TRBD1 aligns across 10 bases. The CDR3 runs 16 residues. V was pared by 6 bases and J by 3 bases, with 8 bases of the junction left unmatched. CDR1 and CDR2 (germline): MNHEY, SVGAGI. This CDR3 is CASSYTGQGNYNEQFF. DNA for the CDR3: TGTGCCAGCAGCTACACGGGACAGGGGAACTACAATGAGCAGTTCTTC.